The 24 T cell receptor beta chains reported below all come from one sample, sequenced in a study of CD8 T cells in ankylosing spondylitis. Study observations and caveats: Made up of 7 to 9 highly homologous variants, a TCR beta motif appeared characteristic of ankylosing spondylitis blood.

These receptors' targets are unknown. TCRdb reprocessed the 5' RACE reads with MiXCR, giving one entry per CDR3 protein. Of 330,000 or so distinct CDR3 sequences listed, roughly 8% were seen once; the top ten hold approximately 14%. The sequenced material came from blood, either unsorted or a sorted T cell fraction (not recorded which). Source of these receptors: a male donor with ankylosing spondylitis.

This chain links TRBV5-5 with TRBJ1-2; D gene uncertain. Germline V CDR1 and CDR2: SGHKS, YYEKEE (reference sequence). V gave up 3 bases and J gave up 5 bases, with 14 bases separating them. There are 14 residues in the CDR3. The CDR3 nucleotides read TGTGCCAGCAGCTCAAGACAAGGGCCGTATGGCTACACCTTC. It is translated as CASSSRQGPYGYTF.

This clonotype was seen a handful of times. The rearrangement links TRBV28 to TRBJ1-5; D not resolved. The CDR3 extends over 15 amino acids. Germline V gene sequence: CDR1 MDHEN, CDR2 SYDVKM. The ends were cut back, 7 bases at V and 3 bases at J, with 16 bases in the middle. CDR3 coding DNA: TGTGCCAGCACCGAACAAGCAGGTCCCAATCAGCCCCAGCATTTT. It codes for CASTEQAGPNQPQHF.

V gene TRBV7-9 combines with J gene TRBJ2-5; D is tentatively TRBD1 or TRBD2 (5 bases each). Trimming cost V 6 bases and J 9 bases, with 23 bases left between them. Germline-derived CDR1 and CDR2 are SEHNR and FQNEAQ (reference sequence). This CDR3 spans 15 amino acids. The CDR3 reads CASRSGTPLGLAQYF. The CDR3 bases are TGTGCCAGCAGATCCGGGACGCCACTAGGGCTGGCCCAGTACTTC. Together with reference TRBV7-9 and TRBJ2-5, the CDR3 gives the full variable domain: DTGVSQNPRHKITKRGQNVTFRCDPISEHNRLYWYRQTLGQGPEFLTYFQNEAQLEKSRLLSDRFSAERPKGSFSTLEIQRTEQGDSAMYLCASRSGTPLGLAQYFGPGTRLLVL.

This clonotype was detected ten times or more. The CDR3 DNA sequence: TGTGCCAGCAGCAAATCTAGCGGGAGATACAATGAGCAGTTCTTC. Encoded protein: CASSKSSGRYNEQFF. The rearrangement links TRBV7-8 to TRBJ2-1, with TRBD2 matching over 10 bases. V gave up 5 bases and J gave up 4 bases; unmatched junction bases: 5. Germline V lookup: CDR1 SGHVS, CDR2 FQNEAQ. CDR3 length: 15 residues.

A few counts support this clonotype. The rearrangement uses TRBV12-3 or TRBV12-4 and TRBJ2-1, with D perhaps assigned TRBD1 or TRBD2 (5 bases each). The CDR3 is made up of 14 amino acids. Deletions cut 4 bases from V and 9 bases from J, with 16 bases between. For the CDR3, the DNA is TGTGCCAGCAGTTGGGGCCCAGAGGGGTTTGAGCAGTTCTTC. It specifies CASSWGPEGFEQFF.

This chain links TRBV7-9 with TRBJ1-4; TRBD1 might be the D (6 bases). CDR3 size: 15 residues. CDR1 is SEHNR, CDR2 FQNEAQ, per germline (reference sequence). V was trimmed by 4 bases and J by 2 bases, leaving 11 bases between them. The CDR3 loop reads CASSSTGSTNEKLFF. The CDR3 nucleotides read TGTGCCAGCAGCTCAACAGGGTCGACTAATGAAAAACTGTTTTTT. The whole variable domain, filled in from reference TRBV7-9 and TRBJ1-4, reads DTGVSQNPRHKITKRGQNVTFRCDPISEHNRLYWYRQTLGQGPEFLTYFQNEAQLEKSRLLSDRFSAERPKGSFSTLEIQRTEQGDSAMYLCASSSTGSTNEKLFFGSGTQLSVL.

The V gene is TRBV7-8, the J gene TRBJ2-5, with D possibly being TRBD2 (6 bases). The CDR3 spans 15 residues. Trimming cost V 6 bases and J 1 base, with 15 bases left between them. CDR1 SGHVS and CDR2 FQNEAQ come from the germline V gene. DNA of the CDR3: TGTGCCAGCAGACCAGGGAGGATGACCCAAGAGACCCAGTACTTC. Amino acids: CASRPGRMTQETQYF. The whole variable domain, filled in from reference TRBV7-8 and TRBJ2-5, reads GAGVSQSPRYKVAKRGQDVALRCDPISGHVSLFWYQQALGQGPEFLTYFQNEAQLDKSGLPSDRFFAERPEGSVSTLKIQRTQQEDSAVYLCASRPGRMTQETQYFGPGTRLLVL.

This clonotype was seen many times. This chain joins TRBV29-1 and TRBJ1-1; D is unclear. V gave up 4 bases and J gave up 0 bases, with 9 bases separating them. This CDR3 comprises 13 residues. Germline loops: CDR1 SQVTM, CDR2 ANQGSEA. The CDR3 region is CSVVGHLNTEAFF. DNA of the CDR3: TGCAGCGTTGTGGGCCACCTGAACACTGAAGCTTTCTTT.

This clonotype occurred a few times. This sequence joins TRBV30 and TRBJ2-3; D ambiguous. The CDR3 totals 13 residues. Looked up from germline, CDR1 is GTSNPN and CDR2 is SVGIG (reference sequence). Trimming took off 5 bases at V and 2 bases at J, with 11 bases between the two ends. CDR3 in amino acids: CAWQARITDTQYF. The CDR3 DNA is TGTGCCTGGCAGGCGCGGATCACAGATACGCAGTATTTT.

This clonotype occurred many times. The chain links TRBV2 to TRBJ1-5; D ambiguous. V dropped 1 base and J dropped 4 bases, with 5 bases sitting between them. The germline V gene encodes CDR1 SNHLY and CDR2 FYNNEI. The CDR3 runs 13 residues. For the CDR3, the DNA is TGTGCCAGCAGTGAAGAATGGAATCAGCCCCAGCATTTT. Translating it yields CASSEEWNQPQHF.

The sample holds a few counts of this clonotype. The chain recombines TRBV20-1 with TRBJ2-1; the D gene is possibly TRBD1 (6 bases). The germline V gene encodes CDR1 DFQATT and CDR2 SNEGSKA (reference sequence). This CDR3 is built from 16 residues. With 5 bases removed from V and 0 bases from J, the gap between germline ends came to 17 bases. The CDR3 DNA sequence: TGCAGTGCTTTCACCGCAGGGGCCGGCTCCTACAATGAGCAGTTCTTC. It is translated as CSAFTAGAGSYNEQFF.

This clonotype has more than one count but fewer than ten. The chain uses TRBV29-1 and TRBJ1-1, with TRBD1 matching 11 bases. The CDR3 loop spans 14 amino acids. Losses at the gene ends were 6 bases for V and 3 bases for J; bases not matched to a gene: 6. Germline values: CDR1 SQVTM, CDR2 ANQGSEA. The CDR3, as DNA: TGCAGCGTACCGGGACAGGGGGTAGACACTGAAGCTTTCTTT. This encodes CSVPGQGVDTEAFF.

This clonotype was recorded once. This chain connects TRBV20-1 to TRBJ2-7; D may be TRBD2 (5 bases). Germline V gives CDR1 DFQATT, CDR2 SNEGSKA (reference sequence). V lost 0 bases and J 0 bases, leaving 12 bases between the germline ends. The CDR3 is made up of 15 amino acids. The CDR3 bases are TGCAGTGCTAGAGATGCCCGGGGATACTCCTACGAGCAGTACTTC. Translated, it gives CSARDARGYSYEQYF.

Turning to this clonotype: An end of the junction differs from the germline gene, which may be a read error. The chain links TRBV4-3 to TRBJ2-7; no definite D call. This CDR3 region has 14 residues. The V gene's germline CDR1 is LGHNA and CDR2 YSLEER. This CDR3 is CASSPRVPSCEQYF. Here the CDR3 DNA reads TGCGCCAGCAGCCCTCGGGTCCCTTCCTGCGAGCAGTACTTC.

In DNA form, the CDR3 reads TGTGCCAGCAGCCGCCGGACAGGGGCTTCCTACGAGCAGTACTTC. Its translation: CASSRRTGASYEQYF. The chain carries TRBV11-2 and TRBJ2-7, with 9 bases lining up with TRBD1. The CDR3 has 15 residues. Trimming cost V 5 bases and J 1 base; bases outside gene matches: 6. The germline gives CDR1 SGHAT, CDR2 FQNNGV.

The DNA for the CDR3 is TGTGCCAGCAGCTTAGAGACGATCGGCTACACCTTC. Its protein is CASSLETIGYTF. V gene TRBV7-9 combines with J gene TRBJ1-2; D is uncertain. This CDR3 is 12 amino acids long. Trimming removed 1 base from V and 8 bases from J, with 8 bases in between. Germline CDR1 SEHNR, CDR2 FQNEAQ (reference sequence). Drawing the rest from reference TRBV7-9 and TRBJ1-2, the complete variable domain is DTGVSQNPRHKITKRGQNVTFRCDPISEHNRLYWYRQTLGQGPEFLTYFQNEAQLEKSRLLSDRFSAERPKGSFSTLEIQRTEQGDSAMYLCASSLETIGYTFGSGTRLTVV.

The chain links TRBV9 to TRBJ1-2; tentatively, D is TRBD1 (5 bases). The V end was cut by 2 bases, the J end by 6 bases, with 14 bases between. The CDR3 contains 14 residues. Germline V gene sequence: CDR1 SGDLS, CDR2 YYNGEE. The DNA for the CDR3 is TGTGCCAGCAGCGTGGACACCATTGAGAATGGCTACACCTTC. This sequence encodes CASSVDTIENGYTF. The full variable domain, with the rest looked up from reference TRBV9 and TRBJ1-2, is DSGVTQTPKHLITATGQRVTLRCSPRSGDLSVYWYQQSLDQGLQFLIQYYNGEERAKGNILERFSAQQFPDLHSELNLSSLELGDSALYFCASSVDTIENGYTFGSGTRLTVV.

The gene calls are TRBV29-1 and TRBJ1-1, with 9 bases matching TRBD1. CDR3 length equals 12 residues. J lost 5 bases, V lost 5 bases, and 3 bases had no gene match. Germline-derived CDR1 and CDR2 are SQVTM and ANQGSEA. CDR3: CSVLQGATEAFF. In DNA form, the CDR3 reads TGCAGCGTTCTACAGGGGGCGACTGAAGCTTTCTTT.

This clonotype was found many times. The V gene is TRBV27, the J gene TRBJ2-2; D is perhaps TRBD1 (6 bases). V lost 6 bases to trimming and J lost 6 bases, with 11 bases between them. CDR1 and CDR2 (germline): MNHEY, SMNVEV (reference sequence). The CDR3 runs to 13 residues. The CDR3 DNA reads TGTGCCAGCAGCCTAGGGGGATCCGGGGAGCTGTTTTTT. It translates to CASSLGGSGELFF.

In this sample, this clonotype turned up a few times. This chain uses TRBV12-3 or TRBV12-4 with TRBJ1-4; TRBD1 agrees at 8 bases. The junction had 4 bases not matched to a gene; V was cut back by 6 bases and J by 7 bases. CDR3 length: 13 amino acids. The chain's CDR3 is CASRDREGEKLFF. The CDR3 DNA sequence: TGTGCCAGCAGGGACAGGGAGGGTGAAAAACTGTTTTTT.

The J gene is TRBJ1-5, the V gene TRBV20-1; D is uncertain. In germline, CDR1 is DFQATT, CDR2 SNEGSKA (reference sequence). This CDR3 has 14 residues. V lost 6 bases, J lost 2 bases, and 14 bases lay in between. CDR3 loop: CSAFGPLGNQPQHF. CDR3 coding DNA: TGCAGTGCCTTCGGGCCTTTGGGCAATCAGCCCCAGCATTTT.

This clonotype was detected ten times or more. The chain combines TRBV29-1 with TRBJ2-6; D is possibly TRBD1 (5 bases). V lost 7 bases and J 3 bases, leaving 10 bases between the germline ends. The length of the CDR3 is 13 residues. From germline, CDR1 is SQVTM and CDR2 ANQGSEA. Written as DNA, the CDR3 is TGCAGCGGACAGTTGCTTGGGGCCAACGTCCTGACTTTC. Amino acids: CSGQLLGANVLTF.

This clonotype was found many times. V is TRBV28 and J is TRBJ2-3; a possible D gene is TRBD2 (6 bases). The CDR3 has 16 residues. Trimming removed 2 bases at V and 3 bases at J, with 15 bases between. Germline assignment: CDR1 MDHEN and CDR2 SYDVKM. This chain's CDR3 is CASSLIGPGGTDTQYF. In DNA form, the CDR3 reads TGTGCCAGCAGTTTAATCGGTCCAGGAGGGACAGATACGCAGTATTTT. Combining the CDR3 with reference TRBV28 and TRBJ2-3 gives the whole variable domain DVKVTQSSRYLVKRTGEKVFLECVQDMDHENMFWYRQDPGLGLRLIYFSYDVKMKEKGDIPEGYSVSREKKERFSLILESASTNQTSMYLCASSLIGPGGTDTQYFGPGTRLTVL.

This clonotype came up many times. The DNA for the CDR3 is TGTGCCAGCAGATCTGGACAGCCGCCAGACCCCCTCCACTTT. It is translated as CASRSGQPPDPLHF. This sequence joins TRBV12-3 or TRBV12-4 and TRBJ1-6; D may be TRBD1 (6 bases). The length of the CDR3 is 14 residues. Trimming took off 6 bases at V and 13 bases at J, with 19 bases between the two ends.